These T cell receptor beta chains were read from a single sample in a study of human T cells and chemical hapten exposure. From the RACE reads, TCRdb called clonotypes with MiXCR, one entry per CDR3 protein. The sample yields around 76,000 distinct CDR3 sequences, over 9.5% seen once. The sample consisted of whole blood, taken in connection with sensitization to the hapten diphenylcyclopropenone (DPC). These receptors originate from a woman between 55 and 75 years old with alopecia areata. Some clones in this sample may be carry-over from other donors' samples. Each CDR3 is given with its conserved first and last residue. D genes are given only for firm matches. Not all rows give a size; the values are once, few, many and, for expanded clones, a class.

J	D	length	size	V	CDR3	DNA
TRBJ1-1	-	14	many	TRBV18	CASSPREGPNEAFF	TGTGCCAGCTCACCAAGGGAGGGTCCCAATGAAGCTTTCTTT
TRBJ1-5	-	13	many	TRBV2	CAIARDSNQPQHF	TGTGCCATCGCTAGAGATAGCAATCAGCCCCAGCATTTT
TRBJ1-1	-	16	many	TRBV3-1	CASSKEVRGMNTEAFF	TGTGCCAGCAGCAAAGAAGTTCGGGGAATGAACACTGAAGCTTTCTTT
TRBJ2-3	-	13	few	TRBV19	CASSPGSTDTQYF	TGTGCCAGTAGTCCGGGGAGCACAGATACGCAGTATTTT
TRBJ2-1	-	14	-	TRBV6-5	CASSYKGWGNEQFF	TGTGCCAGCAGTTACAAAGGGTGGGGTAATGAGCAGTTCTTC
TRBJ1-2	TRBD1	14	many	TRBV10-2	CASSDQQGRRGYTF	TGCGCCAGCAGTGATCAACAGGGGCGCAGGGGCTACACCTTC
TRBJ2-7	TRBD1	14	-	TRBV3-1	CASSRERQGSEQYF	TGTGCCAGCAGCCGGGAGAGACAGGGGAGCGAGCAGTACTTC
TRBJ2-3	TRBD2	17	few	TRBV12-3/TRBV12-4	CASRLRRTSGGGDTQYF	TGTGCCAGCAGACTCCGGCGGACTAGCGGGGGGGGTGATACGCAGTATTTT
TRBJ2-4	-	14	many	TRBV7-8	CASSWGPNKNIQYF	TGTGCCAGCAGCTGGGGACCAAATAAAAACATTCAGTACTTC
TRBJ2-7	-	13	-	TRBV7-6	CASSSRGTGEQYF	TGTGCCAGCAGCTCGCGGGGTACGGGAGAGCAGTACTTC
TRBJ1-1	-	14	-	TRBV20-1	CSARDPDLNTEAFF	TGCAGTGCTAGAGATCCAGACTTGAACACTGAAGCTTTCTTT
TRBJ1-2	-	13	few	TRBV19	CASSRDANYGYTF	TGTGCCAGTAGTAGGGACGCCAACTATGGCTACACCTTC
TRBJ2-7	-	16	-	TRBV5-6	CASSLRGSQTLYEQYF	TGTGCCAGCAGCTTGCGGGGTTCGCAGACACTCTACGAGCAGTACTTC
TRBJ2-2	TRBD1	14	many	TRBV30	CAWRRAQGAGELFF	TGTGCCTGGAGACGCGCTCAGGGGGCCGGGGAGCTGTTTTTT
TRBJ2-2	TRBD2	19	many	TRBV7-2	CASSSIGENLAGVSGELFF	TGTGCCAGCAGCTCAATCGGGGAAAACCTAGCGGGGGTTTCCGGGGAGCTGTTTTTT
TRBJ2-7	-	13	-	TRBV20-1	CSALGQGGYEQYF	TGCAGTGCTTTAGGGCAGGGTGGTTACGAGCAGTACTTC